Listed below are T cell receptor beta chains from one sample, sequenced in a study of T-cell reconstitution after alpha-beta-depleted transplantation in children. TCRdb called the PCR reads again in MiXCR, with one record for every CDR3 protein. The sample has a few hundred thousand distinct CDR3 sequences; about a tenth are singletons. The sample in question was PBMCs, obtained before TCRalphabeta/CD19-depleted stem cell transplant. These TCRs come from a boy in the first two years of life with acute myeloid leukemia, due to receive a stem cell transplant. Each CDR3 is given with its conserved first and last residue. Each record gives: CDR3 protein, CDR3 DNA, V gene, J gene, D gene, clone size. A D gene is named only where the DNA matches it firmly. A clone size is listed for some rows: how often the clone was seen (once, few, many), or a class if it is expanded.

CDR3aa: CASRGRDYEQFF
CDR3nt: TGCGCCAGCAGGGGCAGGGACTATGAGCAGTTCTTC
v_gene: TRBV5-1
j_gene: TRBJ2-1
d_gene: NA
abundance: once

CDR3aa: CASSWRRETGANVLTF
CDR3nt: TGTGCCAGCAGTTGGCGTAGGGAAACTGGGGCCAACGTCCTGACTTTC
v_gene: TRBV5-4
j_gene: TRBJ2-6
d_gene: NA
abundance: many

CDR3aa: CSVRNTGPNQPQHF
CDR3nt: TGCAGTGTCCGAAATACAGGGCCCAATCAGCCCCAGCATTTT
v_gene: TRBV20-1
j_gene: TRBJ1-5
d_gene: NA
abundance: NA

CDR3aa: CSSEERALYNEQFF
CDR3nt: TGCAGCTCCGAAGAGCGAGCTTTATACAATGAGCAGTTCTTC
v_gene: TRBV29-1
j_gene: TRBJ2-1
d_gene: NA
abundance: NA

CDR3aa: CASSFYTDSNQPQHF
CDR3nt: TGTGCCAGCAGTTTTTACACAGATAGCAATCAGCCCCAGCATTTT
v_gene: TRBV28
j_gene: TRBJ1-5
d_gene: NA
abundance: many

CDR3aa: CASVSQGYEQYF
CDR3nt: TGTGCCAGCGTTTCACAGGGTTACGAGCAGTACTTC
v_gene: TRBV28
j_gene: TRBJ2-7
d_gene: NA
abundance: many

CDR3aa: CASSLSGALSGANVLTF
CDR3nt: TGTGCCAGCAGCTTATCGGGGGCCCTCTCTGGGGCCAACGTCCTGACTTTC
v_gene: TRBV7-2
j_gene: TRBJ2-6
d_gene: NA
abundance: NA

CDR3aa: CSARSFDEQYF
CDR3nt: TGCAGTGCCCGGTCCTTCGACGAGCAGTACTTC
v_gene: TRBV20-1
j_gene: TRBJ2-7
d_gene: NA
abundance: NA

CDR3aa: CASSEFFLRVSSNEKLFF
CDR3nt: TGTGCCAGCAGTGAATTTTTCTTGAGGGTTTCGAGCAATGAAAAACTGTTTTTT
v_gene: TRBV25-1
j_gene: TRBJ1-4
d_gene: NA
abundance: many

CDR3aa: CSVESPRGTYNEQFF
CDR3nt: TGCAGCGTTGAGTCTCCCAGGGGGACCTACAATGAGCAGTTCTTC
v_gene: TRBV29-1
j_gene: TRBJ2-1
d_gene: TRBD1
abundance: many

CDR3aa: CASTTTSGTEVDTF
CDR3nt: TGTGCCAGCACTACTACCTCCGGGACAGAGGTGGACACCTTC
v_gene: TRBV7-9
j_gene: TRBJ1-2
d_gene: TRBD1
abundance: many

CDR3aa: CASSFEGVTDTQYF
CDR3nt: TGTGCCAGCAGTTTCGAGGGGGTCACAGATACGCAGTATTTT
v_gene: TRBV12-3/TRBV12-4
j_gene: TRBJ2-3
d_gene: NA
abundance: many

CDR3aa: CASRTSGRTGELFF
CDR3nt: TGTGCCAGCCGGACTAGCGGGAGGACCGGGGAGCTGTTTTTT
v_gene: TRBV5-4
j_gene: TRBJ2-2
d_gene: TRBD2
abundance: many

CDR3aa: CASKGRGQGVSGYTF
CDR3nt: TGTGCCAGCAAGGGTAGGGGACAGGGGGTTAGTGGCTACACCTTC
v_gene: TRBV12-3/TRBV12-4
j_gene: TRBJ1-2
d_gene: TRBD1
abundance: NA

CDR3aa: CASSQDRLAGVGTQYF
CDR3nt: TGTGCCAGCAGCCAAGATCGGCTAGCGGGAGTCGGTACGCAGTATTTT
v_gene: TRBV3-1
j_gene: TRBJ2-3
d_gene: TRBD2
abundance: NA

CDR3aa: CASSFSDSPLHF
CDR3nt: TGTGCCAGCAGTTTCAGTGATTCACCCCTCCACTTT
v_gene: TRBV12-3/TRBV12-4
j_gene: TRBJ1-6
d_gene: NA
abundance: NA

CDR3aa: CASSQDAKNTEAFF
CDR3nt: TGTGCCAGCAGCCAAGATGCCAAGAACACTGAAGCTTTCTTT
v_gene: TRBV4-2
j_gene: TRBJ1-1
d_gene: NA
abundance: many

CDR3aa: CSARDGSYEQYF
CDR3nt: TGCAGTGCTAGAGACGGGAGCTACGAGCAGTACTTC
v_gene: TRBV20-1
j_gene: TRBJ2-7
d_gene: NA
abundance: many

CDR3aa: CASSRLSQRSYEQYF
CDR3nt: TGTGCCAGCAGCCGACTTTCTCAAAGGTCCTACGAGCAGTACTTC
v_gene: TRBV7-9
j_gene: TRBJ2-7
d_gene: NA
abundance: many

CDR3aa: CAWSVGTAEGHF
CDR3nt: TGTGCCTGGAGTGTAGGCACAGCCGAGGGCCACTTT
v_gene: TRBV30
j_gene: TRBJ1-6
d_gene: NA
abundance: few

CDR3aa: CASSLGGPDYEQYF
CDR3nt: TGTGCCAGCAGCTTAGGAGGACCGGACTACGAGCAGTACTTC
v_gene: TRBV7-9
j_gene: TRBJ2-7
d_gene: NA
abundance: many

CDR3aa: CASSQSGIEQYF
CDR3nt: TGTGCCAGCAGCCAATCCGGGATCGAGCAGTACTTC
v_gene: TRBV4-2
j_gene: TRBJ2-7
d_gene: NA
abundance: many

CDR3aa: CSAREHPGLGETQYF
CDR3nt: TGCAGTGCTAGAGAGCATCCGGGGTTGGGAGAGACCCAGTACTTC
v_gene: TRBV20-1
j_gene: TRBJ2-5
d_gene: NA
abundance: many

CDR3aa: CASSRSSGGTYEQYF
CDR3nt: TGCGCCAGCAGCCGTTCTAGCGGGGGGACCTACGAGCAGTACTTC
v_gene: TRBV5-1
j_gene: TRBJ2-7
d_gene: TRBD2
abundance: few

CDR3aa: CASSLWTSVYEQYF
CDR3nt: TGTGCCAGCAGCTTGTGGACTAGCGTCTACGAGCAGTACTTC
v_gene: TRBV5-5
j_gene: TRBJ2-7
d_gene: TRBD2
abundance: many

CDR3aa: CASSSRGVEQYF
CDR3nt: TGTGCCAGCAGCTCCAGGGGGGTCGAGCAGTACTTC
v_gene: TRBV7-2
j_gene: TRBJ2-7
d_gene: NA
abundance: many

CDR3aa: CSVEGPRGYGYTF
CDR3nt: TGCAGCGTTGAAGGGCCCAGGGGCTATGGCTACACCTTC
v_gene: TRBV29-1
j_gene: TRBJ1-2
d_gene: NA
abundance: many

CDR3aa: CAISAQGTGNTEAFF
CDR3nt: TGTGCCATCAGTGCCCAGGGGACAGGGAACACTGAAGCTTTCTTT
v_gene: TRBV10-3
j_gene: TRBJ1-1
d_gene: TRBD1
abundance: few

CDR3aa: CSAIQGMNTEAFF
CDR3nt: TGCAGTGCCATACAGGGGATGAACACTGAAGCTTTCTTT
v_gene: TRBV20-1
j_gene: TRBJ1-1
d_gene: TRBD1
abundance: many

CDR3aa: CATSLSGENNEQFF
CDR3nt: TGTGCCACCAGCCTTAGCGGAGAAAACAATGAGCAGTTCTTC
v_gene: TRBV24-1
j_gene: TRBJ2-1
d_gene: NA
abundance: NA